This entry describes one T cell receptor beta chain. This record belongs to a study of blood T cell repertoires in COVID-19. The germline CDR1 and CDR2 sequences are MNHEY and SVGAGI. This CDR3 has 13 amino acids. V trimming: 6 bases; J trimming: 4 bases; junction bases outside the gene matches: 2. Repertoires were generated with immunoSEQ multiplex PCR, while TCRdb's copy carries only in-frame clones and drops some. The repertoire has some 170,000 clones, just over 90% of them found once; the top ten carry roughly 1.9%. The TCR was taken from a woman aged 55-75 years with COVID-19, enrolled during active disease. This chain uses TRBV6-5 with TRBJ1-1; 10 nucleotides match TRBD1. Sequencing input: peripheral blood. CDR3 in amino acids: CASRDRGFTEAFF. Written as DNA, the CDR3 is TGTGCCAGCAGGGACAGGGGGTTCACTGAAGCTTTCTTT.